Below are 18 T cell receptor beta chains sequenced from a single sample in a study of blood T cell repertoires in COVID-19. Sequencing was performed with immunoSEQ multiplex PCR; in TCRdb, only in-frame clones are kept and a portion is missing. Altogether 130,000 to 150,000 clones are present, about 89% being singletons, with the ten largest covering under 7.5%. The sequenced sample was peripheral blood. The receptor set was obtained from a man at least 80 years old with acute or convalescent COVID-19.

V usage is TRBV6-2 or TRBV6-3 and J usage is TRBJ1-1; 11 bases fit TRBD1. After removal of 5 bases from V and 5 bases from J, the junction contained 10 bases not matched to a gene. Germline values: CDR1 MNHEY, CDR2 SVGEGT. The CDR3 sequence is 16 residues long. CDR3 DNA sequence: TGTGCCAGCAGTGACACGTATGGACAGGGGGCGACTGAAGCTTTCTTT. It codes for CASSDTYGQGATEAFF.

CDR3 loop: CASRVNRGTSGNTIYF. CDR3 in DNA: TGTGCCAGCAGGGTAAACAGGGGAACTAGTGGAAACACCATATATTTT. The rearrangement joins TRBV2 to TRBJ1-3, with 7 bases fitting TRBD1. Germline loops: CDR1 SNHLY, CDR2 FYNNEI. V shed 6 bases and J 3 bases; nucleotides not matched to a gene: 11. This CDR3 region has 16 residues.

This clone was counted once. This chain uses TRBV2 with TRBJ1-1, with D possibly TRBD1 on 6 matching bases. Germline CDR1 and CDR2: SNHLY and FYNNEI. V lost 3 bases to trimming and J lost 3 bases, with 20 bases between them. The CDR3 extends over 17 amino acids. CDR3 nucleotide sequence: TGTGCCAGCAGTGACCTTATATCATACAGGGCCGACACTGAAGCTTTCTTT. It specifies CASSDLISYRADTEAFF. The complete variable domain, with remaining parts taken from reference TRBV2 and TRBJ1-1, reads EPEVTQTPSHQVTQMGQEVILRCVPISNHLYFYWYRQILGQKVEFLVSFYNNEISEKSEIFDDQFSVERPDGSNFTLKIRSTKLEDSAMYFCASSDLISYRADTEAFFGQGTRLTVV.

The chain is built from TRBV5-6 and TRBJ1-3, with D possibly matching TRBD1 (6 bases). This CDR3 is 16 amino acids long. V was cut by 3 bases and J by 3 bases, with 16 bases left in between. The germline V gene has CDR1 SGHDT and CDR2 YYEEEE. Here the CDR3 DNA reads TGTGCCAGCAGCTCGCGGGGGGCGAGACTTGGAAACACCATATATTTT. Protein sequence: CASSSRGARLGNTIYF.

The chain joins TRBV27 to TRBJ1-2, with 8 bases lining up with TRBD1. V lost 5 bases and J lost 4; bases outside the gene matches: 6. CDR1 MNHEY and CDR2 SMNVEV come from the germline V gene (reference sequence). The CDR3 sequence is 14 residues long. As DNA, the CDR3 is TGTGCCAGCAGTCCCCGGACAGGGCTCTATGGCTACACCTTC. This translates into CASSPRTGLYGYTF.

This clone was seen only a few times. The CDR3 DNA reads as TGTGCCAGCGGCGCCTCAGGGGGCTTTGGCTACACCTTC. Encoded protein: CASGASGGFGYTF. The chain joins TRBV27 to TRBJ1-2; 8 nucleotides match TRBD1. CDR3 length equals 13 residues. Losses at the gene ends were 8 bases for V and 7 bases for J; bases not matched to a gene: 9. Germline CDR1 is MNHEY and CDR2 is SMNVEV (reference sequence).

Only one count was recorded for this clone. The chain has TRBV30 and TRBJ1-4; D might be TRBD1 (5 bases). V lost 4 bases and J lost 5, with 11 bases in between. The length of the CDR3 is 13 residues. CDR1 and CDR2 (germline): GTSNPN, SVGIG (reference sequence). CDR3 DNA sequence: TGTGCCTGGAAGGAGGGGTTCAATGAAAAACTGTTTTTT. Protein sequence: CAWKEGFNEKLFF.

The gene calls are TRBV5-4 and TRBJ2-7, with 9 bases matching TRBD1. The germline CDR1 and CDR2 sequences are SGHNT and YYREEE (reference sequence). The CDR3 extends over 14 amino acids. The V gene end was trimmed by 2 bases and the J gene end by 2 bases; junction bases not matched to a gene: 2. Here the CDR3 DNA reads TGTGCCAGCAGCTTACAGGGGGCCACCTACGAGCAGTACTTC. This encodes CASSLQGATYEQYF.

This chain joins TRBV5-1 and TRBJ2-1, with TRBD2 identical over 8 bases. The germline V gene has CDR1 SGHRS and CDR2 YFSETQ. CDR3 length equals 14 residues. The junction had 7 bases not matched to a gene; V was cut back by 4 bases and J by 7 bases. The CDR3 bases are TGCGCCAGCAGCCAGCGGGAGTCTAGGAATGAGCAGTTCTTC. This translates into CASSQRESRNEQFF. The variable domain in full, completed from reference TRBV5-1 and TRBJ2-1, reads KAGVTQTPRYLIKTRGQQVTLSCSPISGHRSVSWYQQTPGQGLQFLFEYFSETQRNKGNFPGRFSGRQFSNSRSEMNVSTLELGDSALYLCASSQRESRNEQFFGPGTRLTVL.

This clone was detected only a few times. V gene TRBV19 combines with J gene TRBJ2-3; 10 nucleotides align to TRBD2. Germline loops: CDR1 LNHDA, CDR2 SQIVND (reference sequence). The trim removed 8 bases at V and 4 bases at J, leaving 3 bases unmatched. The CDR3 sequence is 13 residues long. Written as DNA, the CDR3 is TGTGCCAGTGGAGCGGGGGGGCCAGATACGCAGTATTTT. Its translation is CASGAGGPDTQYF. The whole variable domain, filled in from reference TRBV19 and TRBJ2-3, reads DGGITQSPKYLFRKEGQNVTLSCEQNLNHDAMYWYRQDPGQGLRLIYYSQIVNDFQKGDIAEGYSVSREKKESFPLTVTSAQKNPTAFYLCASGAGGPDTQYFGPGTRLTVL.

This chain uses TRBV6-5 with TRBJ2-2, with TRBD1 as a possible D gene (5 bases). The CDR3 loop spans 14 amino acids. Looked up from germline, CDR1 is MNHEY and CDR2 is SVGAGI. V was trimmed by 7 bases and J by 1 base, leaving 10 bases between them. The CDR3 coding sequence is TGTGCCAGCATCGTACAGGTGAACACCGGGGAGCTGTTTTTT. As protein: CASIVQVNTGELFF.

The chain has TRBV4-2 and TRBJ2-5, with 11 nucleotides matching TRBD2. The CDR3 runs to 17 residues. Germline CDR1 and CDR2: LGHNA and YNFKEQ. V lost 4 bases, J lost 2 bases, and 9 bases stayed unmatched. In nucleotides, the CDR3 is TGTGCCAGCAGCCCTAACGTCCTAGCGGGGGGACAAGAGACCCAGTACTTC. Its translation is CASSPNVLAGGQETQYF.

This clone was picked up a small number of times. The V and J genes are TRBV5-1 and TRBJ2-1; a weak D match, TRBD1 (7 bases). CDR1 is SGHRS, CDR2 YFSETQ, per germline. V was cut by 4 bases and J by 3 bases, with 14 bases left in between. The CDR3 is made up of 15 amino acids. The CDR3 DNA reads TGCGCCAGCAGCCCAGGGGGGTCGGACTACAATGAGCAGTTCTTC. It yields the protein CASSPGGSDYNEQFF.

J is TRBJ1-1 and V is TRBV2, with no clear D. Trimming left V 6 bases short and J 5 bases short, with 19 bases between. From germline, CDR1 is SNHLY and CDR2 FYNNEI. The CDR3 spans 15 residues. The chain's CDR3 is CASSPPPTRETEAFF. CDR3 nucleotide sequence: TGTGCCAGCAGCCCCCCGCCGACCCGGGAGACTGAAGCTTTCTTT.

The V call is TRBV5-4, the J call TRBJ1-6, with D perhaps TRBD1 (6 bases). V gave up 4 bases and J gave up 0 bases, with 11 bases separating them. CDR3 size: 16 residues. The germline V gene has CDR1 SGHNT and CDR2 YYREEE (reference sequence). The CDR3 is CASSGGQSSYNSPLHF. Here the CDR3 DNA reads TGTGCCAGCAGCGGTGGACAGAGCTCCTATAATTCACCCCTCCACTTT.

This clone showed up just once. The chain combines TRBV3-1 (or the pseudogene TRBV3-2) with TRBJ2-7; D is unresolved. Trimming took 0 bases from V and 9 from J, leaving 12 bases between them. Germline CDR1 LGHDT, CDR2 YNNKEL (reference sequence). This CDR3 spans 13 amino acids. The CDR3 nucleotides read TGTGCCAGCAGCCAAGATTTATCCCTATGGCAGTACTTC. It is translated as CASSQDLSLWQYF.

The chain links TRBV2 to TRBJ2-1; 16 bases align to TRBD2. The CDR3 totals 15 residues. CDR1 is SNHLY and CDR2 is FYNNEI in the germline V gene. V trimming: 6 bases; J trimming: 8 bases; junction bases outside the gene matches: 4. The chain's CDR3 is CASSGTSGRGYEQFF. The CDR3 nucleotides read TGTGCCAGCAGCGGGACTAGCGGGAGGGGGTATGAGCAGTTCTTC.

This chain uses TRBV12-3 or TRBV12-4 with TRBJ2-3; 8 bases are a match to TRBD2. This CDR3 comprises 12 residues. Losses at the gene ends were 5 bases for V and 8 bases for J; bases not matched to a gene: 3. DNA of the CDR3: TGTGCCAGCAGTACGGGGGGGGGTACGCAGTATTTT. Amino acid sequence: CASSTGGGTQYF.